The 23 T cell receptor beta chains below come from one sample, sequenced in a study of T cells in Graves' hyperthyroidism and ophthalmopathy. Amplification targeted TCR beta CDR3 regions from RNA transcripts. Primed by the HTBI set, a first-round RT-PCR was run on the TCR CDR3. TCRdb reprocessed the multiplex PCR reads with MiXCR, giving one entry per CDR3 protein. The sample has under 700,000 distinct CDR3 sequences; 46% are singletons. Sequenced input: peripheral blood or thyroid tissue (not recorded which). These receptor sequences come from a woman aged 18-29 years with Graves' hyperthyroidism.

This chain uses TRBV7-9 with TRBJ2-2; D unresolved. The V gene lost 4 bases and the J gene lost 11 bases, with 11 bases spanning the gap. Looked up from germline, CDR1 is SEHNR and CDR2 is FQNEAQ (reference sequence). The CDR3 is 12 amino acids. The CDR3 nucleotides are TGTGCCAGCAGCTCATGGGAAGGAGAGCTGTTTTTT. Translating gives CASSSWEGELFF.

The rearrangement joins TRBV29-1 to TRBJ1-2; weak D call: TRBD1 (5 bases). Germline V lookup: CDR1 SQVTM, CDR2 ANQGSEA. The CDR3 has 13 amino acids. V gave up 6 bases and J gave up 5 bases, with 16 bases separating them. The CDR3 DNA sequence: TGCAGCGTAGGTGCGGACAATGCTTATGGCTACACCTTC. Its translation: CSVGADNAYGYTF.

This clonotype turned up a few times. The chain uses TRBV7-3 and TRBJ1-2, with D possibly TRBD1 on 5 matching bases. The CDR3 loop spans 15 amino acids. Trimming stripped 0 bases from V and 7 bases from J, with 15 bases between. The V gene's germline CDR1 is SGHTA and CDR2 FQGTGA. The CDR3 sequence is CASSLTQGSLFGYTF. The CDR3 DNA reads as TGTGCCAGCAGCTTAACGCAGGGAAGTTTATTTGGCTACACCTTC. Variable domain in full (rest from reference TRBV7-3 and TRBJ1-2): GAGVSQTPSNKVTEKGKYVELRCDPISGHTALYWYRQSLGQGPEFLIYFQGTGAADDSGLPNDRFFAVRPEGSVSTLKIQRTERGDSAVYLCASSLTQGSLFGYTFGSGTRLTVV.

This chain connects TRBV10-3 to TRBJ1-4; D gene uncertain. The CDR3 extends over 12 amino acids. V was clipped by 6 bases and J by 8 bases, with 10 bases between them. Germline CDR1 is ENHRY and CDR2 is SYGVKD. In nucleotides, the CDR3 is TGTGCCATCAGGGACTCCTTCGAAAAACTGTTTTTT. Translated: CAIRDSFEKLFF.

This chain uses TRBV2 with TRBJ1-2; D call uncertain. Trimming took 6 bases from V and 4 from J, leaving 12 bases between them. Germline values: CDR1 SNHLY, CDR2 FYNNEI. The CDR3 consists of 13 residues. The DNA for the CDR3 is TGTGCCAGCAGGAGTTGGGAGGGCTATGGCTACACCTTC. Its translation: CASRSWEGYGYTF.

This clonotype showed up many times. V is TRBV2 and J is TRBJ2-7; D unresolved. With 5 bases removed from V and 1 base from J, the gap between germline ends came to 12 bases. CDR3 length equals 14 residues. Germline V gives CDR1 SNHLY, CDR2 FYNNEI. In DNA, the CDR3 is TGTGCCAGCAGTCGGCAGTCTGATTCCTACGAGCAGTACTTC. Translating it yields CASSRQSDSYEQYF.

Only a few counts were recorded for this clonotype. J is TRBJ1-4 and V is TRBV2; no firm D call. V lost 4 bases to trimming and J lost 0 bases, with 12 bases between them. This CDR3 contains 16 residues. Germline CDR1 SNHLY, CDR2 FYNNEI. The CDR3 region has the DNA TGTGCCAGCAGTGGTTCGGCCGCTGCAACTAATGAAAAACTGTTTTTT. Translating it yields CASSGSAAATNEKLFF.

This clonotype was observed many times. The chain combines TRBV19 with TRBJ1-2; TRBD1 aligns across 7 bases. The V segment lost 5 bases and the J segment 4 bases; nucleotides outside the gene matches: 7. The CDR3 totals 14 residues. Germline lookup yields CDR1 LNHDA and CDR2 SQIVND (reference sequence). CDR3 residues: CASSDGTASYGYTF. In DNA, the CDR3 is TGTGCCAGTAGTGACGGGACAGCATCCTATGGCTACACCTTC.

There are many counts of this clonotype. The V gene is TRBV2, the J gene TRBJ1-6; TRBD1 matches 8 bases. From germline, CDR1 is SNHLY and CDR2 FYNNEI. Losses at the gene ends were 6 bases for V and 7 bases for J; bases not matched to a gene: 2. There are 13 residues in the CDR3. The CDR3 spells CASSRGRNSPLHF. CDR3 DNA: TGTGCCAGCAGCAGGGGGCGAAATTCACCCCTCCACTTT.

The rearrangement joins TRBV7-2 to TRBJ1-6; TRBD1 might be the D (5 bases). Germline CDR1 SGHTA, CDR2 FQGNSA. The V end was cut by 4 bases, the J end by 5 bases, with 18 bases between. The CDR3 runs to 17 residues. The CDR3 DNA sequence: TGTGCCAGCAGCTCTGCCTTCGGGCAGGGACATAATTCACCCCTCCACTTT. This sequence encodes CASSSAFGQGHNSPLHF.

This clonotype was counted many times. The chain couples TRBV7-2 to TRBJ2-5, with D perhaps matching TRBD2 (5 bases). With 5 bases removed from V and 5 bases from J, the gap between germline ends came to 15 bases. Germline V CDR1 and CDR2: SGHTA, FQGNSA. This CDR3 region has 14 residues. The chain's CDR3 is CASSQETGGETQYF. As DNA, the CDR3 is TGTGCCAGCAGCCAAGAAACGGGCGGGGAGACCCAGTACTTC.

The chain has TRBV11-3 and TRBJ1-1; TRBD1 is a possible D gene (5 bases). V was shortened by 1 base and J by 2 bases, with 11 bases between the two germline ends. The V gene's germline CDR1 is SGHNT and CDR2 YENEEA. The CDR3 is 15 residues long. The CDR3 spells CASSLVSQGNTEAFF. CDR3 nucleotides: TGTGCCAGCAGCTTAGTGTCGCAGGGAAACACTGAAGCTTTCTTT.

The CDR3 loop reads CSAGRGQGYNEAFF. The CDR3 DNA sequence: TGCAGCGCGGGAAGGGGACAGGGATACAATGAAGCTTTCTTT. The chain uses TRBV29-1 and TRBJ1-1; the match to TRBD1 covers 9 bases. Germline assignment: CDR1 SQVTM and CDR2 ANQGSEA. J gave up 7 bases and V 7 bases, and 13 bases lay outside the gene matches. The CDR3 sequence is 14 residues long. Combining the CDR3 with reference TRBV29-1 and TRBJ1-1 gives the whole variable domain SAVISQKPSRDICQRGTSLTIQCQVDSQVTMMFWYRQQPGQSLTLIATANQGSEATYESGFVIDKFPISRPNLTFSTLTVSNMSPEDSSIYLCSAGRGQGYNEAFFGQGTRLTVV.

The rearrangement joins TRBV15 to TRBJ2-7; D gene ambiguous. The CDR3 has 14 residues. V was clipped by 3 bases and J by 2 bases, with 11 bases between them. CDR1 and CDR2 from the germline V gene are LNHNV and YYDKDF (reference sequence). The CDR3 DNA is TGTGCCACCAGCAGCGTAAACGGTGCCTACGAGCAGTACTTC. Translation gives CATSSVNGAYEQYF.

The V call is TRBV20-1, the J call TRBJ1-4; D ambiguous. V lost 3 bases and J 7 bases, leaving 18 bases between the germline ends. The CDR3 totals 15 residues. CDR1 DFQATT and CDR2 SNEGSKA come from the germline V gene (reference sequence). The chain's CDR3 is CSASTGADATEKLFF. CDR3 bases: TGCAGTGCTAGTACGGGTGCGGATGCCACTGAAAAACTGTTTTTT.

Concerning this clonotype itself: A read error may be the cause here, since a much bigger clone is one base away. This rearrangement joins TRBV15 to TRBJ1-2, with D unresolved. Germline CDR1 is LNHNV and CDR2 is YYDKDF (reference sequence). CDR3 length equals 14 residues. The CDR3 is CASSRTPSVYGYTF. DNA of the CDR3: TGTGCCTCCAGCAGAACCCCTTCCGTCTATGGCTACACCTTC.

In this sample, this clonotype turned up once. V gene TRBV7-6 combines with J gene TRBJ2-5; the D is unclear. This CDR3 contains 14 residues. The V end was cut by 0 bases, the J end by 1 base, with 6 bases between. Germline assignment: CDR1 SGHVS and CDR2 FNYEAQ. In DNA form, the CDR3 reads TGTGCCAGCAGCTTAGCGTGGGCCCAAGAGACCCAGTACTTC. It specifies CASSLAWAQETQYF.

This clonotype came up many times. The junction differs from germline at one of its ends, possibly a read error. This chain uses TRBV24-1 with TRBJ2-7; D remains unclear. Germline-derived CDR1 and CDR2 are KGHDR and SFDVKD. The length of the CDR3 is 14 residues. DNA for the CDR3: TGTGCCACCAGTGACCATGACCGCTCCGACGAGCAGTACTTC. Its protein product is CATSDHDRSDEQYF.

This clonotype was recorded at least ten times. V is TRBV7-2 and J is TRBJ1-1; D not resolved. V dropped 5 bases and J dropped 5 bases, with 12 bases sitting between them. Germline CDR1 is SGHTA and CDR2 is FQGNSA. This CDR3 contains 13 residues. The CDR3 protein is CASSEDAVTEAFF. CDR3 in DNA: TGTGCCAGCAGCGAGGATGCCGTGACTGAAGCTTTCTTT.

The chain joins TRBV7-8 to TRBJ1-5; TRBD1 aligns across 8 bases. This CDR3 comprises 15 residues. V shed 2 bases, J shed 6 bases, and the junction held 6 bases outside the gene matches. The germline gives CDR1 SGHVS, CDR2 FQNEAQ. Here the CDR3 reads CASSLLQGGGQPQHF. CDR3 in DNA: TGTGCCAGCAGCTTACTACAGGGGGGAGGTCAGCCCCAGCATTTT.

Comments on this clonotype: The junction does not match germline at one end; this may be a read error. The chain links TRBV7-2 to TRBJ1-5, with 7 bases matching TRBD1. Germline CDR1 SGHTA, CDR2 FQGNSA. The CDR3 consists of 11 residues. The CDR3 loop is CASSGGQHQHF. The CDR3 DNA follows: TGTGCCAGCAGTGGGGGACAGCACCAGCATTTT.

This clonotype appeared many times. The V and J genes are TRBV2 and TRBJ1-2; 8 bases line up with TRBD1. Germline loops: CDR1 SNHLY, CDR2 FYNNEI. The CDR3 is 12 amino acids. J lost 4 bases, V lost 6 bases, and 1 base had no gene match. CDR3 bases: TGTGCCAGCAGGGGACAGGCCTATGGCTACACCTTC. As protein: CASRGQAYGYTF.

Of note for this clonotype: The junction departs from germline at one end; a sequencing error may be responsible. This chain connects TRBV2 to TRBJ2-7; 7 bases fit TRBD1. The J call may be mistaken, given a closer DNA end match to TRBJ2-1. The CDR3 runs 14 residues. Per germline, CDR1 SNHLY and CDR2 FYNNEI. The CDR3: CATSDETGWGEQFF. The CDR3 coding sequence is TGTGCCACCAGTGATGAGACAGGGTGGGGTGAGCAGTTCTTC.